The clone carrying this T cell receptor beta chain was detected many times. Its antigen is unknown. The 5'RACE template-switching step produced TCR cDNA and added a universal primer site and UMIs. One entry per CDR3 protein results from TCRdb running MiXCR on the 5' RACE reads. In the table there are more than 300,000 distinct CDR3 sequences, around 4.3% of which are singletons. Germline V CDR1 and CDR2: SSHAT, FNYEAQ (reference sequence). V gave up 5 bases and J gave up 6 bases, with 11 bases separating them. The CDR3 length is 13 residues. The sample belongs to a study of T cells after yellow fever vaccination. Findings and caveats of the study: Subsequent to the booster, the majority of primary-vaccination clones reappeared (96% CD4, around 85% CD8). Abundant clonotypes from the bulk population could contaminate FACS-sorted repertoires. Relatively few clonotypes were ones that appeared in both CD4 and CD8 compartments.

The J gene is TRBJ1-5, the V gene TRBV7-7, with D unresolved. The TCR sequence derives from a man between 18 and 29 years old who received the YFV17D yellow fever vaccine. Source: PBMCs, taken 15 days after the yellow fever booster vaccination. The CDR3 DNA reads as TGTGCCAGCAGCCTTGGACCGAGTCAGCCCCAGCATTTT. Protein: CASSLGPSQPQHF.